This TCR beta chain was documented in a study of CD8 T cells in ankylosing spondylitis. The CDR3 runs to 15 residues. Germline CDR1 and CDR2: ENHRY and SYGVKD. V was trimmed by 0 bases and J by 3 bases, leaving 12 bases between them. Findings and caveats of the study: Disease-linked clones were reportedly significantly enriched in matched ankylosing spondylitis synovial fluid. Ankylosing spondylitis blood appeared to carry a characteristic TCR beta motif of roughly eight highly homologous variants.

TCRdb fed the 5' RACE reads into MiXCR, producing one record per CDR3 protein. The sample shows a few hundred thousand distinct CDR3 sequences, under 20% of them seen only once. This clonotype has only a few counts. Antigen unknown. The chain couples TRBV10-3 to TRBJ2-7, with unresolved D. The sequence was obtained from a male donor with ankylosing spondylitis or in good health (not recorded which). Sequenced sample: blood, either unsorted or a sorted T cell fraction (not recorded which). In DNA form, the CDR3 reads TGTGCCATCAGTGAGTCCGAGCACCGAGACTACGAGCAGTACTTC. Amino acid sequence: CAISESEHRDYEQYF.